The 9 T cell receptor beta chains below were found in one sample sequenced in a study of post-analysis software for immune sequencing data. Study findings and constraints: Roughly five TRBV segments appeared more often in patients than in controls, and TRBV5-6, TRBV5-1 and TRBV20-1 were among these.

Unique molecular identifiers were built into the TCR beta cDNA libraries. TCRdb analysed the PCR reads with MiXCR anew, one entry per CDR3 protein. The repertoire holds around 700,000 distinct CDR3 sequences, approximately 60% seen once, with 11% in the top ten. For these TCRs, the target antigens are not known. Sequencing was performed on blood. The receptors were gathered from a girl aged 2 to 10 with multiple sclerosis.

The sample holds a few counts of this clonotype. The rearrangement joins TRBV20-1 to TRBJ1-6; D is uncertain. Trimming left V 0 bases short and J 1 base short, with 4 bases between. CDR1 and CDR2 from the germline V gene are DFQATT and SNEGSKA (reference sequence). This CDR3 comprises 14 residues. The CDR3, as DNA: TGCAGTGCTAGAGAAGGGTCCTATAATTCACCCCTCCACTTT. This translates into CSAREGSYNSPLHF.

CDR3 region: CASSLDPAGYEGNEQFF. The CDR3 DNA follows: TGTGCCAGCAGCTTAGACCCGGCGGGCTATGAGGGCAATGAGCAGTTCTTC. J is TRBJ2-1 and V is TRBV11-2; D possibly corresponds to TRBD2 (5 bases). The V gene lost 0 bases and the J gene lost 6 bases, with 18 bases spanning the gap. Per germline, CDR1 SGHAT and CDR2 FQNNGV. The CDR3 has 17 residues.

CDR3 residues: CASRPGQGRTEAFF. CDR3 DNA sequence: TGTGCCAGCAGACCCGGACAGGGGAGAACTGAAGCTTTCTTT. This chain joins TRBV5-6 and TRBJ1-1; 9 nucleotides match TRBD1. V shed 5 bases and J 5 bases; nucleotides not matched to a gene: 7. The CDR3 totals 14 residues. Germline values: CDR1 SGHDT, CDR2 YYEEEE.

The chain has TRBV6-4 and TRBJ2-1, with TRBD2 matching over 8 bases. In germline, CDR1 is MRHNA, CDR2 SNTAGT. The CDR3 sequence is 16 residues long. V lost 4 bases and J lost 8; bases outside the gene matches: 13. CDR3 DNA: TGTGCCAGCAGTGGTTTCGGGGGGGCCGGCACAGATGAGCAGTTCTTC. It encodes CASSGFGGAGTDEQFF.

J is TRBJ2-3 and V is TRBV7-6; D uncertain. The CDR3 length is 13 residues. Trimming left V 4 bases short and J 9 bases short, with 14 bases between. Germline V CDR1 and CDR2: SGHVS, FNYEAQ. This CDR3 reads CASSSNMEDTQYF. The CDR3, as DNA: TGTGCCAGCAGCTCGAACATGGAAGACACGCAGTATTTT.

This clonotype was observed a handful of times. The chain combines TRBV20-1 with TRBJ1-4; perhaps TRBD1 as D (5 bases). This CDR3 comprises 15 residues. V was shortened by 0 bases and J by 7 bases, with 15 bases between the two germline ends. Germline CDR1 is DFQATT and CDR2 is SNEGSKA (reference sequence). CDR3 sequence: CSARDGRDAGEKLFF. CDR3 bases: TGCAGTGCTAGAGATGGAAGGGACGCGGGTGAAAAACTGTTTTTT.

The chain combines TRBV29-1 with TRBJ2-5, with a tentative D call TRBD2 (5 bases). CDR1 SQVTM and CDR2 ANQGSEA come from the germline V gene. The V and J ends lost 7 bases and 11 bases respectively, with 23 bases between them. The CDR3 is made up of 13 amino acids. CDR3 sequence reads: CSAGPSTNREQYF. The CDR3 DNA reads TGCAGCGCTGGACCCTCGACGAATAGGGAGCAGTACTTC.

This clonotype was counted a single time. The chain uses TRBV20-1 and TRBJ2-1; a possible D gene is TRBD2 (5 bases). This CDR3 has 17 amino acids. Trimming took off 1 base at V and 1 base at J, with 17 bases between the two ends. CDR1 and CDR2 from the germline V gene are DFQATT and SNEGSKA (reference sequence). The CDR3 bases are TGCAGTGCTAGAGTCCCCGGGCTAGCTCGTTCCTACAATGAGCAGTTCTTC. Translated, it gives CSARVPGLARSYNEQFF.

The DNA for the CDR3 is TGTGCCAGCAGCTTCGCGGGAGCAGGGAAAGAGACCCAGTACTTC. As protein: CASSFAGAGKETQYF. V gene TRBV7-2 combines with J gene TRBJ2-7; 7 nucleotides align to TRBD2. The closer fit of TRBJ2-5 to the DNA end suggests the J call may be wrong. The length of the CDR3 is 15 residues. CDR1 is SGHTA and CDR2 is FQGNSA in the germline V gene.